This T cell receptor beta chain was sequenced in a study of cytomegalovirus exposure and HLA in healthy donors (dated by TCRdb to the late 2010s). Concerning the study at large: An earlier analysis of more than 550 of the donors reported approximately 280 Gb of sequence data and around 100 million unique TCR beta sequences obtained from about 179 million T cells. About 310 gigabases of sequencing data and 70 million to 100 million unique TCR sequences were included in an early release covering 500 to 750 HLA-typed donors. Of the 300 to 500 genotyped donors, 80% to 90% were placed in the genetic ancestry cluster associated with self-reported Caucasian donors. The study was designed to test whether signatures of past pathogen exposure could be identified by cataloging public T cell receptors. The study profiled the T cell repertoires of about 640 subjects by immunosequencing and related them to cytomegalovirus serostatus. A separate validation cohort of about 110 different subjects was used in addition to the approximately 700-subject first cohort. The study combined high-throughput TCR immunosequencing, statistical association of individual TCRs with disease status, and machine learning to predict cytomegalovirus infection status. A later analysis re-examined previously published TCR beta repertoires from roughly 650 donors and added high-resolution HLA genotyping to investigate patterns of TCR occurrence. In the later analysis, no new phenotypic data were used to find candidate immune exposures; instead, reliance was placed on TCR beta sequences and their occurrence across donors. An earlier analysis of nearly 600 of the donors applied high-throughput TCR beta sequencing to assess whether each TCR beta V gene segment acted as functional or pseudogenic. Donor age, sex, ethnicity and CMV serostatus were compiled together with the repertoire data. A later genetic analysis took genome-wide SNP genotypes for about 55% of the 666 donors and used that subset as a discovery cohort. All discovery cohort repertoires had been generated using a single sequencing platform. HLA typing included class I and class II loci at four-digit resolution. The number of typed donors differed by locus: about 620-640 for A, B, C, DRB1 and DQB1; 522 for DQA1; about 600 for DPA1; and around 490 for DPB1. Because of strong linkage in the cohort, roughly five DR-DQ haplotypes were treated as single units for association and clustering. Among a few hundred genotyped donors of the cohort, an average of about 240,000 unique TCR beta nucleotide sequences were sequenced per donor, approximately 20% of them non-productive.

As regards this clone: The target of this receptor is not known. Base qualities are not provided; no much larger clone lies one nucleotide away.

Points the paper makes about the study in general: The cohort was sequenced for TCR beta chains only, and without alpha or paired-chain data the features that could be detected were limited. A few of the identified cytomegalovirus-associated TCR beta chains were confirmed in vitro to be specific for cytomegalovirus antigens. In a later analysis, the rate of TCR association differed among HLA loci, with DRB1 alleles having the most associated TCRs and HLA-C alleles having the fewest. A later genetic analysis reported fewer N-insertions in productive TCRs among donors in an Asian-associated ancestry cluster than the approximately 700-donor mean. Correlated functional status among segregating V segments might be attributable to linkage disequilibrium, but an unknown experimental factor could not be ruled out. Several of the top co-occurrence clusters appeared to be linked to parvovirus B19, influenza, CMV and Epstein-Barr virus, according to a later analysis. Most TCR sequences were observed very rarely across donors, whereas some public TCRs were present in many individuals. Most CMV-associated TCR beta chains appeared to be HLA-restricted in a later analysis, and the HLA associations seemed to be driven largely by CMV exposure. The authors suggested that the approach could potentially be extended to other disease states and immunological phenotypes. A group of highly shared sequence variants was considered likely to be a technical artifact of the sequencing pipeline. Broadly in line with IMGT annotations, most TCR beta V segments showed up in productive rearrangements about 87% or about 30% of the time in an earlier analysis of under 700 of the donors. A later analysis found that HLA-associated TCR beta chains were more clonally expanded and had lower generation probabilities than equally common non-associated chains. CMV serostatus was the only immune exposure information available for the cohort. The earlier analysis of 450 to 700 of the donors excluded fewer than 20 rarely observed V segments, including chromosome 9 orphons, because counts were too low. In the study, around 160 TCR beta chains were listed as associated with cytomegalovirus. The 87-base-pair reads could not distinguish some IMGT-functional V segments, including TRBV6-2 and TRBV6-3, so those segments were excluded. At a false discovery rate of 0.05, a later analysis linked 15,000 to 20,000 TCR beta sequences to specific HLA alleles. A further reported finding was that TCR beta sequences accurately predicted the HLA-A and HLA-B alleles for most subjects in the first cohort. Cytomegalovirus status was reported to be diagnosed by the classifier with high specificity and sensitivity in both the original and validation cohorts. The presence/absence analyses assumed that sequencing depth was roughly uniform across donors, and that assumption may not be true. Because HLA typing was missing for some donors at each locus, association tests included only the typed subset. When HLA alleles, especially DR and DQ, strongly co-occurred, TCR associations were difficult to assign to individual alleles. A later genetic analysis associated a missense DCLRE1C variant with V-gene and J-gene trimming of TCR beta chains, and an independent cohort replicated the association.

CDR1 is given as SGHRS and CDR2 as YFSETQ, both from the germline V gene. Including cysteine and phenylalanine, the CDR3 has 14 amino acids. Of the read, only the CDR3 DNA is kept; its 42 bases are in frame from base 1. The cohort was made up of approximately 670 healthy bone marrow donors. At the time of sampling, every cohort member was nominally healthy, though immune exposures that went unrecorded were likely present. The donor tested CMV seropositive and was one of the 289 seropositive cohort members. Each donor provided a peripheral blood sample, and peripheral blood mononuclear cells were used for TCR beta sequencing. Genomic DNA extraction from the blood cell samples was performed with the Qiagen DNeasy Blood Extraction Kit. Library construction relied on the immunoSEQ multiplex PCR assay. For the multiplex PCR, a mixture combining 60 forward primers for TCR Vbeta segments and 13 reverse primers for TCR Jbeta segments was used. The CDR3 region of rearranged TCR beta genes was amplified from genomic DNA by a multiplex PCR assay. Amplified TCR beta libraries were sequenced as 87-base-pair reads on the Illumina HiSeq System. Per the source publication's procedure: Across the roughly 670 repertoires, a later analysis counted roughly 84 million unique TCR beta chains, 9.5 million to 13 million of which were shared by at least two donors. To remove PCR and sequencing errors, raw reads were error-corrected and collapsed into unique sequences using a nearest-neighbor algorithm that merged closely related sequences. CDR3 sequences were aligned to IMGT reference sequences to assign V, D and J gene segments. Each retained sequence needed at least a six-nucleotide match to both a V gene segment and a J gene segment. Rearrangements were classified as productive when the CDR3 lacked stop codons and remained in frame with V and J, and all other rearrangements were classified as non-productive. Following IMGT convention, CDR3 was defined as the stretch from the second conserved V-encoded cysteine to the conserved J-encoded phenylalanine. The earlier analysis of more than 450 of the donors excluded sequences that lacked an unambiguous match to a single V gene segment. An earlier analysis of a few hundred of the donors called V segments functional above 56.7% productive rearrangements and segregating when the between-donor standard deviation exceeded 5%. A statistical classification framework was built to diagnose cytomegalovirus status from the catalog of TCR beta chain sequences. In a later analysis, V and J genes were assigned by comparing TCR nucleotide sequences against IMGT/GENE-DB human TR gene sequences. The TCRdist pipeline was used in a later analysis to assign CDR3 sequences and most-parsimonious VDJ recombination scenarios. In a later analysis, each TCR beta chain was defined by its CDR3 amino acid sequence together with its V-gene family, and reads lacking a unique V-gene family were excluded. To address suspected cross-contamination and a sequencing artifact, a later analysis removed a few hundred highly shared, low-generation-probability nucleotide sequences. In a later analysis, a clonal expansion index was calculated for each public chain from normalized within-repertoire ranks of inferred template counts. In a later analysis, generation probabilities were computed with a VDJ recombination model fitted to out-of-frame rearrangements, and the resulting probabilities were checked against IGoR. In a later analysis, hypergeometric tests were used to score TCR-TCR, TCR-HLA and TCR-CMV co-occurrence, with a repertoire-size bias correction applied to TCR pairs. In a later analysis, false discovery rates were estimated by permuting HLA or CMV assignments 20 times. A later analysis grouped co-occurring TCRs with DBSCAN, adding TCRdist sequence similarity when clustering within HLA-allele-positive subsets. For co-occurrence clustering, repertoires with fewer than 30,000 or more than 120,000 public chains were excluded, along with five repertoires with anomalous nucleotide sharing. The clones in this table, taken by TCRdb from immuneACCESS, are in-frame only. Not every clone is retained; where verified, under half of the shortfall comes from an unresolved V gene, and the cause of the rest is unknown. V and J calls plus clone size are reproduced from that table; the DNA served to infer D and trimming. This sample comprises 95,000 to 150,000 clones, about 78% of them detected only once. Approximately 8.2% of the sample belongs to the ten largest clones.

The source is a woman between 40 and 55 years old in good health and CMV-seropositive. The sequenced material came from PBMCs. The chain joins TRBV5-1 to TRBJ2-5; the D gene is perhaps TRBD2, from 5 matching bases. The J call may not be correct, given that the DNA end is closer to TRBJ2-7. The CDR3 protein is CASSEEDSSYEQYF. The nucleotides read TGCGCCAGCAGTGAGGAGGATAGCTCCTACGAGCAGTACTTC.